In this sample, the clone carrying this T cell receptor (beta chain) turned up once. This sample also contains other DNA sequences that code for the same CDR3. The record originates from a study of blood T cell repertoires in COVID-19. Study-level information: The United States, Italy and Spain were the sources of the acute and convalescent COVID-19 samples. PBMCs, B-cell-depleted T cells, or T cells provided the cDNA or gDNA that made up the material.

J lost 6 bases, V lost 0 bases, and 4 bases had no gene match. The germline V gene has CDR1 MNHEY and CDR2 SVGEGT. The CDR3 totals 14 residues. Authors' data handling: Amplification of reference gene primers was used by the study to estimate nucleated cell counts. Assay used: immunoSEQ multiplex PCR; TCRdb lists only in-frame clones, some missing. The V and J calls and clone size are taken from that table; D and trimming were inferred from the DNA. Here the sample spans about 140,000 clones, around 88% being singletons. This receptor was taken from a woman between 55 and 75 years old with acute or convalescent COVID-19. The chain joins TRBV6-2 or TRBV6-3 to TRBJ2-7; 8 nucleotides agree with TRBD1. Source material: peripheral blood. The CDR3 loop reads CASSYSGTGREQYF. The CDR3, as DNA: TGTGCCAGCAGTTACTCCGGGACAGGACGCGAGCAGTACTTC.